Listed below are T cell receptor beta chains from one sample, sequenced in a study of cytomegalovirus exposure and HLA in healthy donors. Data came from immunoSEQ multiplex PCR; TCRdb stores just in-frame clones and leaves some out. This sample has under 300,000 clones, with about 80% found just once. Sequenced input: PBMCs. The receptors stem from an older woman in good health and CMV-seropositive. Each CDR3 is given without its conserved first and last residue. Fields, in order: CDR3 protein, J gene, clone size, V gene. Clone sizes are given selectively: once, few, many, or a class where the clone is expanded.

cdr3_aa: ASSLTASGRGNEQF
j_call: TRBJ2-1
clone_size: NA
v_call: TRBV11-2

cdr3_aa: ASSPGGETRWY
j_call: TRBJ2-4
clone_size: NA
v_call: TRBV28

cdr3_aa: ASSLLGQGAEETQY
j_call: TRBJ2-5
clone_size: NA
v_call: TRBV27

cdr3_aa: ASRTGQGTANEQF
j_call: TRBJ2-1
clone_size: once
v_call: TRBV6-5

cdr3_aa: SAPRTANNEQF
j_call: TRBJ2-1
clone_size: NA
v_call: TRBV29-1

cdr3_aa: ASSPLAGGYNEQF
j_call: TRBJ2-1
clone_size: NA
v_call: TRBV6-4

cdr3_aa: ASSPGGGETQY
j_call: TRBJ2-5
clone_size: once
v_call: TRBV7-7

cdr3_aa: ASRRTSGLYEQY
j_call: TRBJ2-7
clone_size: once
v_call: TRBV5-1

cdr3_aa: ATGLAGGSYEQY
j_call: TRBJ2-7
clone_size: once
v_call: TRBV19

cdr3_aa: ASRERAGGWETQY
j_call: TRBJ2-5
clone_size: NA
v_call: TRBV5-4

cdr3_aa: AISDRSVISTSPLH
j_call: TRBJ1-6
clone_size: once
v_call: TRBV10-3

cdr3_aa: ASRGQGGYEQY
j_call: TRBJ2-7
clone_size: NA
v_call: TRBV7-2

cdr3_aa: ASSEGLAGRSNEQF
j_call: TRBJ2-1
clone_size: few
v_call: TRBV10-1

cdr3_aa: ASSSPRVNTEAF
j_call: TRBJ1-1
clone_size: NA
v_call: TRBV19

cdr3_aa: ASSGPGAGANVLT
j_call: TRBJ2-6
clone_size: NA
v_call: TRBV9

cdr3_aa: ASSVAGGSYNEQF
j_call: TRBJ2-1
clone_size: NA
v_call: TRBV9

cdr3_aa: ASSPGTGGQF
j_call: TRBJ2-1
clone_size: NA
v_call: TRBV7-2

cdr3_aa: ASSQGEGLSYNEQF
j_call: TRBJ2-1
clone_size: NA
v_call: TRBV4-2

cdr3_aa: ASSVRGGNTIY
j_call: TRBJ1-3
clone_size: NA
v_call: TRBV2

cdr3_aa: ASSLGTSAIRLTDTQY
j_call: TRBJ2-3
clone_size: NA
v_call: TRBV5-1

cdr3_aa: ASSTVLGSGRGGDTQY
j_call: TRBJ2-3
clone_size: NA
v_call: TRBV7-9

cdr3_aa: ASSDGTSQEDTQY
j_call: TRBJ2-3
clone_size: NA
v_call: TRBV9

cdr3_aa: ASSLGAGGSYEQY
j_call: TRBJ2-7
clone_size: NA
v_call: TRBV11-2

cdr3_aa: TATGGYSNQPQH
j_call: TRBJ1-5
clone_size: once
v_call: TRBV6-6

cdr3_aa: ASSFPGVDYGYT
j_call: TRBJ1-2
clone_size: once
v_call: TRBV5-1

cdr3_aa: ASSSQGSGQPQH
j_call: TRBJ1-5
clone_size: NA
v_call: TRBV6-6